This T cell receptor beta chain came from a study of T cells in localized non-small cell lung cancer. Only in-frame clones appear in the TCRdb table, and some are missing; sequencing was by immunoSEQ multiplex PCR. The sample comprises 7,700 or so clones, about 91% of which are singletons, and 3.5% to 5% rests with the top ten. The CDR3 totals 13 residues. Points on this clone: What it recognizes is unknown.

Whole-study results and caveats: Adjacent uninvolved lung had the highest clonality, suggesting focused antigen responses. Sequencing was limited to one tumor region, leaving the possibility of heterogeneity open. Greater T cell density in blood accompanied longer overall survival.

The sequenced sample was peripheral blood mononuclear cells, obtained before any cancer treatment. V is TRBV21-1 and J is TRBJ1-1. TRBV21-1 counts as a pseudogene. This clonotype was sampled from a male donor aged 60 or over with stage II lung adenocarcinoma. CDR3 region: CASIPTENTEAFF. The CDR3 DNA reads as TGTGCCAGCATCCCGACCGAGAACACTGAAGCTTTCTTT.